The 15 T cell receptor beta chains below all came from one sample that was sequenced in a study of graft-versus-host responses after intestinal transplantation. Here immunoSEQ multiplex PCR was the method, and the copy in TCRdb shows in-frame clones only, minus some. Of nearly 100,000 clones listed, 75% to 95% were seen once; the top ten hold 15% to 20%. The sequences come from PBMCs, collected around 450 days after intestinal transplant. Receptor source: a human patient who received an intestinal transplant, so some T cells may come from the graft donor.

This clone was seen more than once but under ten times. This chain joins TRBV6-5 and TRBJ2-5; D remains unclear. CDR1 is MNHEY and CDR2 is SVGAGI in the germline V gene. V was shortened by 6 bases and J by 7 bases, with 9 bases between the two germline ends. This CDR3 region has 11 residues. The CDR3 nucleotides are TGTGCCAGCAGCCAGGCCGGGACCCAGTACTTC. It yields the protein CASSQAGTQYF.

The V gene is TRBV7-9, the J gene TRBJ1-1; 10 bases agree with TRBD1. With 3 bases clipped from V and 4 bases from J, the junction kept 11 bases outside the gene matches. CDR1 and CDR2 from the germline V gene are SEHNR and FQNEAQ (reference sequence). The CDR3 totals 17 residues. This CDR3 is CASSLETGGGWGTEAFF. The DNA of the CDR3 is TGTGCCAGCAGCTTGGAGACAGGGGGCGGATGGGGCACTGAAGCTTTCTTT.

The J gene is TRBJ2-5, the V gene TRBV5-1, with 8 nucleotides matching TRBD1. The J segment lost 2 bases and the V segment lost 9 bases, leaving 9 bases of the junction unmatched. Germline V gene data show CDR1 as SGHRS and CDR2 as YFSETQ. This CDR3 contains 14 residues. Written as DNA, the CDR3 is TGCGCCACCCAAACAGGGGGGTCTCAAGAGACCCAGTACTTC. Amino acids: CATQTGGSQETQYF.

The J gene is TRBJ2-1, the V gene TRBV19, with 7 positions matching TRBD1. The germline V gene has CDR1 LNHDA and CDR2 SQIVND (reference sequence). The ends lost 6 bases at V and 3 bases at J; junction bases unmatched: 8. The CDR3 is 15 amino acids. CDR3 region: CASSPQGNFYNEQFF. The DNA for the CDR3 is TGTGCCAGTAGCCCACAGGGGAACTTCTACAATGAGCAGTTCTTC.

V is TRBV7-2 and J is TRBJ2-4; D is possibly TRBD2 (5 bases). Trimming pared 1 base from V and 7 bases from J, leaving 14 bases between. From germline, CDR1 is SGHTA and CDR2 FQGNSA. The CDR3 consists of 15 residues. Here the CDR3 reads CASSLVTGSVNIQYF. CDR3 DNA: TGTGCCAGCAGCTTAGTCACGGGATCGGTTAACATTCAGTACTTC.

This clone was picked up one time. This chain connects TRBV6-1 to TRBJ1-5; a possible D gene is TRBD1 (6 bases). Germline-derived CDR1 and CDR2 are MNHNS and SASEGT. The CDR3 totals 16 residues. V lost 3 bases, J lost 10 bases, and 22 bases lay in between. CDR3 coding DNA: TGTGCCAGCAGTGATTTTTTTGGGGCAGGGGATCGTCCCCAGCATTTT. Encoded protein: CASSDFFGAGDRPQHF.

The chain has TRBV6-5 and TRBJ2-1; D might be TRBD1 or TRBD2, each matching 7 bases. V was clipped by 4 bases and J by 1 base, with 14 bases between them. Germline CDR1 is MNHEY and CDR2 is SVGAGI. The CDR3 runs to 16 residues. CDR3 in DNA: TGTGCCAGCAGTTCCCAGGGGGGGGTGTCCTACAATGAGCAGTTCTTC. Translation gives CASSSQGGVSYNEQFF.

The chain employs TRBV7-9 and TRBJ1-2; TRBD1 is a possible D gene (6 bases). The V end lost 2 bases, the J end lost 5 bases, and 15 bases lay between the germline ends. The germline V gene has CDR1 SEHNR and CDR2 FQNEAQ (reference sequence). The CDR3 runs 15 residues. In DNA form, the CDR3 reads TGTGCCAGCAGCTTAACAGACGGGGGGCCTTATGGCTACACCTTC. This codes for CASSLTDGGPYGYTF.

Concerning this clone: This sample also contains other DNA sequences that code for the same CDR3. The J gene is TRBJ2-2, the V gene TRBV29-1; TRBD2 might be the D (7 bases). CDR1 is SQVTM and CDR2 is ANQGSEA in the germline V gene. This CDR3 has 14 residues. V shed 4 bases and J shed 7 bases, with 16 bases lying between them. The CDR3: CSVGAKGGGGELFF. In DNA, the CDR3 is TGCAGCGTTGGGGCCAAAGGGGGGGGCGGGGAGCTGTTTTTT.

CDR3 region: CASSWSGTGANVLTF. For the CDR3, the DNA is TGCGCCAGCAGCTGGTCAGGGACTGGGGCCAACGTCCTGACTTTC. The V call is TRBV5-1, the J call TRBJ2-6; tentative D call: TRBD1 (5 bases). CDR3 size: 15 residues. Germline V gene sequence: CDR1 SGHRS, CDR2 YFSETQ. V was cut by 3 bases and J by 2 bases, with 9 bases left in between.

The gene calls are TRBV19 and TRBJ2-2; D ambiguous. Per germline, CDR1 LNHDA and CDR2 SQIVND (reference sequence). The germline V and J ends were trimmed by 2 bases and 4 bases, with 5 bases remaining between them. The CDR3 loop spans 13 amino acids. The CDR3 nucleotides read TGTGCCAGTAGTATACGACCCACCGGGGAGCTGTTTTTT. Translating it yields CASSIRPTGELFF.

This clone was seen more than once but under ten times. The chain recombines TRBV10-3 with TRBJ2-7; maybe TRBD2 (5 bases). The CDR3 sequence is 14 residues long. Germline values: CDR1 ENHRY, CDR2 SYGVKD. V was shortened by 4 bases and J by 3 bases, with 13 bases between the two germline ends. The CDR3 coding sequence is TGTGCCATCAGTGGCGGGCTAGAAGGCTACGAGCAGTACTTC. Its translation is CAISGGLEGYEQYF.

This chain uses TRBV12-5 with TRBJ1-2; D is unclear. The germline CDR1 and CDR2 sequences are LGHNT and FRNRAP. Between the trimmed V and J ends, which lost 3 bases and 4 bases, there was a span of 6 bases. The CDR3 is made up of 12 amino acids. The CDR3 region has the DNA TGTGCTAGTGGTTTATCTAGCTATGGCTACACCTTC. Protein: CASGLSSYGYTF.

This clone came up once. This chain uses TRBV5-8 with TRBJ1-1; possibly TRBD1 for D (5 bases). Germline CDR1 and CDR2: SGHTS and YDEGEE. The V end was cut by 0 bases, the J end by 9 bases, with 21 bases between. This CDR3 comprises 16 residues. CDR3 sequence reads: CASSLEGRVGGEKAFF. CDR3 DNA sequence: TGTGCCAGCAGCTTGGAGGGACGCGTCGGGGGTGAGAAAGCTTTCTTT.

This sequence joins TRBV16 and TRBJ2-7; D remains ambiguous. Trimming cost V 0 bases and J 2 bases, with 8 bases left between them. This CDR3 is 14 amino acids long. The germline gives CDR1 KGHSY, CDR2 FQNENV. The CDR3 loop reads CASSQSSSAYEQYF. DNA for the CDR3: TGTGCCAGCAGCCAATCAAGCTCCGCCTACGAGCAGTACTTC.